What follows are 21 T cell receptor beta chains derived from one specimen sequenced in a study of CD8 T cells in ankylosing spondylitis. MiXCR was run by TCRdb on the 5' RACE reads, yielding one entry per CDR3 protein. The data hold about 140,000 distinct CDR3 sequences, with approximately 10% observed a single time. Sequenced sample: blood, either unsorted or a sorted T cell fraction (not recorded which). Receptors originate from a female donor with ankylosing spondylitis or in good health (not recorded which).

Regarding this clonotype: This clone may be a read error of a much larger clone one base away. The V gene is TRBV6-2 or TRBV6-3, the J gene TRBJ1-5, with a tentative D call TRBD1 (5 bases). The CDR3 consists of 13 residues. Looked up from germline, CDR1 is MNHEY and CDR2 is SVGEGT. The chain's CDR3 is CTGGRQNNQPQHF. The CDR3 bases are TGTACCGGGGGACGGCAGAACAATCAGCCCCAGCATTTT.

This clonotype was observed at least ten times. This chain joins TRBV7-6 and TRBJ2-7; no clear D. V was cut by 5 bases and J by 4 bases, with 15 bases left in between. Germline CDR1 and CDR2: SGHVS and FNYEAQ. The CDR3 has 14 amino acids. The CDR3 region is CASSPRVSVYEQYF. As DNA, the CDR3 is TGTGCCAGCAGCCCGCGTGTTTCCGTGTACGAGCAGTACTTC.

This clonotype has at least ten counts. V usage is TRBV20-1 and J usage is TRBJ2-1; D may be TRBD2 (6 bases). CDR1 is DFQATT and CDR2 is SNEGSKA in the germline V gene (reference sequence). This CDR3 spans 14 amino acids. CDR3 in amino acids: CSKGNPGLPNEQFF. CDR3 nucleotides: TGCAGCAAGGGCAACCCGGGACTCCCCAATGAGCAGTTCTTC.

This clonotype was seen repeatedly, ten times or more. The chain links TRBV6-5 to TRBJ2-2, with D tentatively TRBD1 or TRBD2 (5 bases each). V lost 1 base and J lost 0, with 9 bases in between. Per germline, CDR1 MNHEY and CDR2 SVGAGI. The CDR3 extends over 16 amino acids. CDR3 sequence: CASSYWGPANTGELFF. In DNA form, the CDR3 reads TGTGCCAGCAGTTACTGGGGACCGGCGAACACCGGGGAGCTGTTTTTT.

This clonotype was picked up many times. The rearrangement joins TRBV29-1 to TRBJ2-3; D is uncertain. V was trimmed by 7 bases and J by 11 bases, leaving 13 bases between them. This CDR3 has 10 residues. The germline V gene encodes CDR1 SQVTM and CDR2 ANQGSEA. CDR3 DNA: TGCAGCGGCATTGACCGGTGGCAGTATTTT. Protein product: CSGIDRWQYF.

This clonotype was seen ten or more times. The rearrangement uses TRBV5-6 and TRBJ1-2; no clear D. CDR1 is SGHDT and CDR2 is YYEEEE in the germline V gene. The CDR3 length is 14 residues. Trimming shortened V by 3 bases and J by 3 bases, and 12 bases separated the two germline ends. The CDR3 reads CASSSQTNYYGYTF. CDR3 DNA sequence: TGTGCCAGCAGCTCCCAGACAAACTACTATGGCTACACCTTC.

This clonotype has at least ten counts. The rearrangement joins TRBV9 to TRBJ1-2; D possibly corresponds to TRBD1 (6 bases). The germline V and J ends were trimmed by 6 bases and 6 bases, with 15 bases remaining between them. The germline gives CDR1 SGDLS, CDR2 YYNGEE. The CDR3 is 13 amino acids. The CDR3: CASNQFTGHGYTF. In DNA, the CDR3 is TGTGCCAGCAACCAATTCACAGGGCATGGCTACACCTTC.

This clonotype has at least ten counts. The chain is built from TRBV12-3 or TRBV12-4 and TRBJ1-3; D possibly corresponds to TRBD1 (5 bases). V dropped 5 bases and J dropped 2 bases, with 13 bases sitting between them. This CDR3 comprises 15 residues. For the CDR3, the DNA is TGTGCCAGCAGTCCCCGGGGGAATGCTGGAAACACCATATATTTT. Encoded protein: CASSPRGNAGNTIYF.

This clonotype was seen at least ten times. The V call is TRBV30, the J call TRBJ1-4; a weak D match, TRBD1 (5 bases). The CDR3 is made up of 14 amino acids. Germline CDR1 is GTSNPN and CDR2 is SVGIG (reference sequence). The germline V and J ends were trimmed by 3 bases and 8 bases, with 16 bases remaining between them. The CDR3 protein is CAWRRPGVGEKLFF. CDR3 DNA: TGTGCCTGGAGGAGGCCGGGGGTGGGCGAAAAACTGTTTTTT.

This clonotype was seen repeatedly, ten times or more. The chain employs TRBV2 and TRBJ1-2; 10 bases align to TRBD1. The CDR3 extends over 13 amino acids. The ends lost 7 bases at V and 8 bases at J; junction bases unmatched: 7. The germline CDR1 and CDR2 sequences are SNHLY and FYNNEI. The CDR3 here is CASNSGQGRGYTF. DNA for the CDR3: TGTGCCAGCAACTCGGGACAGGGGAGAGGCTACACCTTC.

This clonotype was recorded many times. This chain connects TRBV20-1 to TRBJ2-1; possible D gene TRBD2, 5 bases. Trimming took 5 bases from V and 9 from J, leaving 20 bases between them. Germline V CDR1 and CDR2: DFQATT, SNEGSKA (reference sequence). The CDR3 is 14 amino acids. In DNA, the CDR3 is TGCAGTGCTCCACGGGATCCCTCGACAATTGAGCAGTTCTTC. It yields the protein CSAPRDPSTIEQFF.

The chain couples TRBV10-2 to TRBJ2-2; D ambiguous. This CDR3 comprises 12 residues. V was shortened by 4 bases and J by 4 bases, with 4 bases between the two germline ends. Germline lookup yields CDR1 WSHSY and CDR2 SAAADI. The chain's CDR3 is CASSAPTGELFF. Here the CDR3 DNA reads TGCGCCAGCAGTGCTCCCACCGGGGAGCTGTTTTTT.

This clonotype appeared many times. The genes are TRBV20-1 and TRBJ2-7; D possibly corresponds to TRBD2 (5 bases). This CDR3 has 12 residues. Germline-derived CDR1 and CDR2 are DFQATT and SNEGSKA (reference sequence). V lost 1 base and J 4 bases, leaving 8 bases between the germline ends. The CDR3 DNA is TGCAGTGCTAGAGCCGACTATTACGAGCAGTACTTC. This translates into CSARADYYEQYF.

This clonotype showed up many times. The rearrangement links TRBV5-1 to TRBJ2-1, with 10 bases lining up with TRBD2. Unmatched junction bases numbered 16, after V lost 4 bases and J lost 9 bases. This CDR3 is built from 17 residues. Germline loops: CDR1 SGHRS, CDR2 YFSETQ. This chain's CDR3 is CASSPRPTSGTQSEQFF. Here the CDR3 DNA reads TGCGCCAGCAGCCCCCGCCCAACTAGCGGGACTCAAAGTGAGCAGTTCTTC.

This clonotype showed up many times. The chain employs TRBV12-3 or TRBV12-4 and TRBJ1-1; TRBD1 aligns across 8 bases. The junction had 8 bases not matched to a gene; V was cut back by 6 bases and J by 2 bases. This CDR3 contains 15 residues. The CDR3 region has the DNA TGTGCCAGCAGGCCAGGGACAGGCGTAAACACTGAAGCTTTCTTT. Amino acids: CASRPGTGVNTEAFF.

This clonotype was counted ten times or more. V is TRBV20-1 and J is TRBJ1-2; 8 bases agree with TRBD1. CDR1 and CDR2 from the germline V gene are DFQATT and SNEGSKA (reference sequence). The CDR3 runs to 15 residues. The ends lost 3 bases at V and 4 bases at J; junction bases unmatched: 10. The CDR3 protein is CSARGNDRGFYGYTF. The DNA of the CDR3 is TGCAGTGCTAGGGGGAACGACAGGGGCTTCTATGGCTACACCTTC.

There are many counts of this clonotype. The rearrangement joins TRBV5-5 to TRBJ1-2; a weak D match, TRBD1 (6 bases). The V and J ends lost 2 bases and 0 bases respectively, with 14 bases between them. This CDR3 contains 16 residues. Germline assignment: CDR1 SGHKS and CDR2 YYEKEE (reference sequence). The CDR3 reads CASSFGGLYSNYGYTF. The CDR3 DNA follows: TGTGCCAGCAGCTTTGGGGGGCTTTACTCTAACTATGGCTACACCTTC.

The chain links TRBV3-1 to TRBJ1-2; no clear D gene. The CDR3 is made up of 16 amino acids. V shed 4 bases and J shed 4 bases, with 19 bases lying between them. Germline V gene lookup returns CDR1 LGHDT and CDR2 YNNKEL (reference sequence). As DNA, the CDR3 is TGTGCCAGCAGCCTCGATCGGGGTGCCGGAGGCTATGGCTACACCTTC. This encodes CASSLDRGAGGYGYTF.

Concerning this clonotype itself: An end of the junction differs from the germline gene, which may be a read error. The chain uses TRBV12-3 or TRBV12-4 and TRBJ1-1; no reliable D call. The CDR3 consists of 14 residues. The CDR3: CASCFAGRSTEAFF. CDR3 DNA sequence: TGTGCCAGCTGTTTTGCTGGGCGTAGCACTGAAGCTTTCTTT.

There are many counts of this clonotype. V gene TRBV7-2 combines with J gene TRBJ2-1; no clear D. V was clipped by 7 bases and J by 0 bases, with 13 bases between them. The CDR3 runs to 15 residues. Looked up from germline, CDR1 is SGHTA and CDR2 is FQGNSA. CDR3 sequence reads: CASTPPPVSYNEQFF. As DNA, the CDR3 is TGTGCCAGCACCCCTCCCCCCGTCTCCTACAATGAGCAGTTCTTC.

This clonotype appeared many times. The chain carries TRBV6-2 or TRBV6-3 and TRBJ2-5, with D perhaps matching TRBD2 (5 bases). V lost 2 bases, J lost 2 bases, and 9 bases lay in between. CDR1 is MNHEY, CDR2 SVGEGT, per germline. CDR3 size: 14 residues. The CDR3 nucleotides read TGTGCCAGCAGTTACACCGGACTGCAAGAGACCCAGTACTTC. Encoded protein: CASSYTGLQETQYF.